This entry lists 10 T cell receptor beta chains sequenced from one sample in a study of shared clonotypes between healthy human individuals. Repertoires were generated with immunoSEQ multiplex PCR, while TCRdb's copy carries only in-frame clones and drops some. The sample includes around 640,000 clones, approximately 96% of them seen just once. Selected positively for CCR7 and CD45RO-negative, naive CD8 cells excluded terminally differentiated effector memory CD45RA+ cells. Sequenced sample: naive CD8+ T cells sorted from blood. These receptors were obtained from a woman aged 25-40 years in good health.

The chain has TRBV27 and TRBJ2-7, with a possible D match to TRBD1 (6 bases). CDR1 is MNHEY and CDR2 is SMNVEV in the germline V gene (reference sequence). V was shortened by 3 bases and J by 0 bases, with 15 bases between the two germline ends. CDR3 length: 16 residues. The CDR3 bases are TGTGCCAGCAGTTTGTCCGGGACACTGAGCTCCTACGAGCAGTACTTC. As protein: CASSLSGTLSSYEQYF.

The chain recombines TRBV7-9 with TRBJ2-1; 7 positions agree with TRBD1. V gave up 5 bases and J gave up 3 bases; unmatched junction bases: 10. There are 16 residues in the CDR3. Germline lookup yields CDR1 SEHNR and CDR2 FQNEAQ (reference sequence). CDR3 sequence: CASSLPPGQLYNEQFF. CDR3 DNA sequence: TGTGCCAGCAGCCTACCACCGGGACAGCTCTACAATGAGCAGTTCTTC.

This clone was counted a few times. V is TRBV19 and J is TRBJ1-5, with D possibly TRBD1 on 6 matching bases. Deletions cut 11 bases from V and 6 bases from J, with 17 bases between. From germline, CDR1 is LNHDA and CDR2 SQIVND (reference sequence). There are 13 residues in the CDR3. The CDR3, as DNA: TGTGCCTCTGGGGAGGACAGCGGTCAGCCCCAGCATTTT. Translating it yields CASGEDSGQPQHF.

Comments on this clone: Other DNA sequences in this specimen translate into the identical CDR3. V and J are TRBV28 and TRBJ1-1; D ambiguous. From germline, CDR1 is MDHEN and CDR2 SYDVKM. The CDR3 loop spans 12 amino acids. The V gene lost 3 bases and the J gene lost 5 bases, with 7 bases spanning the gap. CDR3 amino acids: CASSFRGTEAFF. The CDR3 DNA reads TGTGCCAGCAGTTTCCGGGGTACTGAAGCTTTCTTT.

The CDR3: CSAPGNTQYF. In DNA form, the CDR3 reads TGCAGTGCTCCAGGAAATACGCAGTATTTT. The chain recombines TRBV20-1 with TRBJ2-3; D call uncertain. The CDR3 is 10 amino acids. Germline V gene sequence: CDR1 DFQATT, CDR2 SNEGSKA (reference sequence). Trimming left V 5 bases short and J 7 bases short, with 7 bases between.

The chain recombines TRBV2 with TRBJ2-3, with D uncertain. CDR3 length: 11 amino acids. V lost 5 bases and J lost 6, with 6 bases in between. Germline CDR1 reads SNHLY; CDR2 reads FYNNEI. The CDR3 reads CASSRTDTQYF. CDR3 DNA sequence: TGTGCCAGCAGTCGTACGGATACGCAGTATTTT.

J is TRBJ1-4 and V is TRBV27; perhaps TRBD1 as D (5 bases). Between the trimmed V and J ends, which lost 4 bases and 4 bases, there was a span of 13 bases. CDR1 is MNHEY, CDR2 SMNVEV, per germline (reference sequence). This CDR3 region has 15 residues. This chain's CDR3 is CASSSVGGDNEKLFF. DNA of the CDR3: TGTGCCAGCAGTTCCGTTGGAGGGGATAATGAAAAACTGTTTTTT.

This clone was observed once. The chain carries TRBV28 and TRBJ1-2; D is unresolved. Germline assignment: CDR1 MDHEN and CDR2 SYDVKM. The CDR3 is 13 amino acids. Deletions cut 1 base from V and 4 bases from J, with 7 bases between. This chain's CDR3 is CASSLSEGYGYTF. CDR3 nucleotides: TGTGCCAGCAGTTTATCGGAGGGCTATGGCTACACCTTC.

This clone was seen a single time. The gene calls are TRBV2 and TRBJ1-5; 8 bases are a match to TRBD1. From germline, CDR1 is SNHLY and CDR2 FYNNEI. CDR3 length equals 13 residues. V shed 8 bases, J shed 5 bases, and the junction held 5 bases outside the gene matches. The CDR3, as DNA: TGTGCCAGCCTGGGACAGGCTGATCAGCCCCAGCATTTT. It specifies CASLGQADQPQHF.

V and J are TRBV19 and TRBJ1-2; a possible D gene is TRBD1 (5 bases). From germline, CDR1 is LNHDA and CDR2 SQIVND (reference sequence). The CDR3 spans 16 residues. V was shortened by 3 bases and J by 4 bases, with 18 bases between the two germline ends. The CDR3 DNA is TGTGCCAGTAGTATTGGTTTCGCAGGGCTCCTCTATGGCTACACCTTC. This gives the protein CASSIGFAGLLYGYTF.